This T cell receptor beta chain stems from a study of blood T cell repertoires in COVID-19. Background on the study: The origin of the acute and convalescent COVID-19 samples was the United States, Italy and Spain. Nucleic acid was either cDNA or gDNA, and it came from T cells, B-cell-depleted T cells, or PBMCs.

Original processing methods: It was from reference gene primer amplification that nucleated cell counts were estimated. Generated by immunoSEQ multiplex PCR, the TCRdb table keeps only in-frame clones and is missing some. The V and J calls and clone size are taken from that table; D and trimming were inferred from the DNA. The profile shows 90,000 to 120,000 clones, roughly 84% of them singletons. Source material: peripheral blood. The receptor was derived from a human donor in a cohort sampled during active COVID-19.

DNA for the CDR3: TGTGCCAGTAGTATAAGCAGCGGCAGCTCCTACGAGCAGTACTTC. This translates into CASSISSGSSYEQYF. This chain joins TRBV19 and TRBJ2-7, with TRBD2 as a possible D gene (5 bases). V lost 2 bases and J lost 0, with 11 bases in between. CDR3 length equals 15 residues. Germline V lookup: CDR1 LNHDA, CDR2 SQIVND (reference sequence).